These T cell receptor beta chains were read from a single sample in a study of blood T cell repertoires in COVID-19. Data came from immunoSEQ multiplex PCR; TCRdb stores just in-frame clones and leaves some out. Here the sample spans 70,000 to 100,000 clones, approximately 84% being singletons. The specimen sequenced was peripheral blood. The source is a human donor in a cohort sampled during active COVID-19. Each CDR3 is given with its conserved first and last residue. A D gene is named only where the DNA matches it firmly. Clone size, where shown, is once, few, many, or a class for clones that have expanded.

v_call: TRBV28
clone_size: NA
j_call: TRBJ2-7
d_call: NA
cdr3_aa: CASSAYPTPGISYEQYF
cdr3_nt: TGTGCCAGCAGTGCATACCCGACGCCAGGGATCTCCTACGAGCAGTACTTC

v_call: TRBV5-1
clone_size: NA
j_call: TRBJ2-2
d_call: TRBD1
cdr3_aa: CASSGQGDTGELFF
cdr3_nt: TGCGCCAGCAGCGGACAGGGGGACACCGGGGAGCTGTTTTTT

v_call: TRBV28
clone_size: NA
j_call: TRBJ2-7
d_call: TRBD1
cdr3_aa: CASSPPGTGIYEQYF
cdr3_nt: TGTGCCAGCAGCCCTCCCGGGACAGGGATCTACGAGCAGTACTTC

v_call: TRBV12-3/TRBV12-4
clone_size: NA
j_call: TRBJ2-7
d_call: TRBD1
cdr3_aa: CASSLGQGFEQYF
cdr3_nt: TGTGCCAGCAGTCTCGGACAGGGGTTCGAGCAGTACTTC

v_call: TRBV10-2
clone_size: NA
j_call: TRBJ2-7
d_call: TRBD1
cdr3_aa: CASSEPRDRDSYEQYF
cdr3_nt: TGCGCCAGCAGTGAGCCCCGGGACAGGGATTCCTACGAGCAGTACTTC

v_call: TRBV3-1/TRBV3-2
clone_size: NA
j_call: TRBJ2-5
d_call: TRBD2
cdr3_aa: CASSHSGRAETQYF
cdr3_nt: TGTGCCAGCAGCCATAGCGGGAGAGCGGAGACCCAGTACTTC

v_call: TRBV18
clone_size: NA
j_call: TRBJ2-5
d_call: NA
cdr3_aa: CASSPMGRETQYF
cdr3_nt: TGTGCCAGCTCACCAATGGGGCGAGAGACCCAGTACTTC

v_call: TRBV6-5
clone_size: NA
j_call: TRBJ2-2
d_call: TRBD2
cdr3_aa: CASSSSGGNTGELFF
cdr3_nt: TGTGCCAGCAGTAGTAGCGGGGGGAACACCGGGGAGCTGTTTTTT

v_call: TRBV27
clone_size: NA
j_call: TRBJ2-5
d_call: NA
cdr3_aa: CASSSREETQYF
cdr3_nt: TGTGCCAGCAGCTCCAGGGAAGAGACCCAGTACTTC

v_call: TRBV5-6
clone_size: NA
j_call: TRBJ2-2
d_call: TRBD2
cdr3_aa: CASSLAVGTSITGELFF
cdr3_nt: TGTGCCAGCAGCTTGGCGGTGGGGACTAGCATCACCGGGGAGCTGTTTTTT

v_call: TRBV12-3/TRBV12-4
clone_size: NA
j_call: TRBJ1-2
d_call: NA
cdr3_aa: CASSEQGNYGYTF
cdr3_nt: TGTGCCAGCAGTGAACAGGGAAACTATGGCTACACCTTC

v_call: TRBV11-3
clone_size: NA
j_call: TRBJ2-7
d_call: NA
cdr3_aa: CASSLGAGRGDEQYF
cdr3_nt: TGTGCCAGCAGCTTAGGTGCAGGGCGGGGCGACGAGCAGTACTTC

v_call: TRBV28
clone_size: few
j_call: TRBJ1-2
d_call: TRBD1
cdr3_aa: CASSLAQGARGGYTF
cdr3_nt: TGTGCCAGCAGTTTGGCCCAGGGGGCACGGGGGGGCTACACCTTC

v_call: TRBV9
clone_size: NA
j_call: TRBJ2-3
d_call: TRBD2
cdr3_aa: CASSLSTSGTDTQYF
cdr3_nt: TGTGCCAGCAGCCTATCAACTAGCGGCACAGATACGCAGTATTTT

v_call: TRBV7-9
clone_size: NA
j_call: TRBJ1-2
d_call: NA
cdr3_aa: CASSPGVGYTF
cdr3_nt: TGTGCCAGCAGCCCAGGGGTTGGCTACACCTTC

v_call: TRBV5-1
clone_size: NA
j_call: TRBJ2-1
d_call: NA
cdr3_aa: CASSWRGGEQFF
cdr3_nt: TGCGCCAGCAGCTGGAGGGGGGGTGAGCAGTTCTTC

v_call: TRBV2
clone_size: NA
j_call: TRBJ2-3
d_call: TRBD1
cdr3_aa: CASSLRQGVLGDTQYF
cdr3_nt: TGTGCCAGCAGTCTCCGACAGGGGGTTTTAGGGGATACGCAGTATTTT

v_call: TRBV5-1
clone_size: NA
j_call: TRBJ1-3
d_call: NA
cdr3_aa: CASSWDFSPGNTIYF
cdr3_nt: TGCGCCAGCAGCTGGGACTTCTCCCCTGGAAACACCATATATTTT

v_call: TRBV19
clone_size: NA
j_call: TRBJ2-1
d_call: TRBD2
cdr3_aa: CASSDNSGFYNEQFF
cdr3_nt: TGTGCCAGTAGTGACAATAGCGGGTTCTACAATGAGCAGTTCTTC

v_call: TRBV6-1
clone_size: NA
j_call: TRBJ2-7
d_call: TRBD2
cdr3_aa: CASSERGDYEQYF
cdr3_nt: TGTGCCAGCAGTGAACGGGGGGACTACGAGCAGTACTTC

v_call: TRBV6-4
clone_size: NA
j_call: TRBJ1-5
d_call: NA
cdr3_aa: CASRTENQPQHF
cdr3_nt: TGTGCCAGCAGGACAGAGAATCAGCCCCAGCATTTT

v_call: TRBV19
clone_size: NA
j_call: TRBJ1-4
d_call: TRBD1
cdr3_aa: CASSKDRESEKLFF
cdr3_nt: TGTGCCAGTAGTAAGGACAGGGAGAGTGAAAAACTGTTTTTT

v_call: TRBV5-1
clone_size: once
j_call: TRBJ2-5
d_call: NA
cdr3_aa: CASSTQSDQETQYF
cdr3_nt: TGCGCCAGCAGTACACAGTCGGATCAGGAGACCCAGTACTTC

v_call: TRBV6-1
clone_size: NA
j_call: TRBJ1-5
d_call: NA
cdr3_aa: CASSGKRGNSNQPQHF
cdr3_nt: TGTGCCAGCAGTGGGAAAAGGGGGAATAGCAATCAGCCCCAGCATTTT

v_call: TRBV11-3
clone_size: NA
j_call: TRBJ2-3
d_call: NA
cdr3_aa: CASSADTQYF
cdr3_nt: TGTGCCAGCTCCGCAGATACGCAGTATTTT

v_call: TRBV9
clone_size: NA
j_call: TRBJ2-1
d_call: TRBD2
cdr3_aa: CASSAIAGGPLDEQFF
cdr3_nt: TGTGCCAGCAGCGCGATAGCGGGAGGGCCGTTGGATGAGCAGTTCTTC

v_call: TRBV7-3
clone_size: NA
j_call: TRBJ2-1
d_call: NA
cdr3_aa: CASGMGGNEQFF
cdr3_nt: TGTGCCAGCGGGATGGGGGGCAATGAGCAGTTCTTC

v_call: TRBV5-1
clone_size: NA
j_call: TRBJ2-7
d_call: NA
cdr3_aa: CASSFGGTSYEQYF
cdr3_nt: TGCGCCAGCAGCTTTGGCGGGACCTCCTACGAGCAGTACTTC

v_call: TRBV3-1/TRBV3-2
clone_size: NA
j_call: TRBJ2-7
d_call: TRBD1
cdr3_aa: CASSQLGTGRPYEQYF
cdr3_nt: TGTGCCAGCAGCCAATTAGGGACAGGCCGACCCTACGAGCAGTACTTC

v_call: TRBV27
clone_size: NA
j_call: TRBJ2-5
d_call: TRBD1
cdr3_aa: CASSIRGTGGLETQYF
cdr3_nt: TGTGCCAGCAGTATACGCGGGACAGGGGGTTTAGAGACCCAGTACTTC

v_call: TRBV5-1
clone_size: NA
j_call: TRBJ2-1
d_call: TRBD1
cdr3_aa: CASRDRDNEQFF
cdr3_nt: TGCGCCAGCAGGGACAGGGACAATGAGCAGTTCTTC

v_call: TRBV3-1/TRBV3-2
clone_size: NA
j_call: TRBJ2-7
d_call: NA
cdr3_aa: CASSQDSSYEQYF
cdr3_nt: TGTGCCAGCAGCCAAGACAGTTCCTACGAGCAGTACTTC

v_call: TRBV7-8
clone_size: once
j_call: TRBJ1-1
d_call: NA
cdr3_aa: CASSLDIADTEAFF
cdr3_nt: TGTGCCAGCAGCTTGGACATTGCGGACACTGAAGCTTTCTTT

v_call: TRBV15
clone_size: NA
j_call: TRBJ1-1
d_call: TRBD1
cdr3_aa: CATSRGYSGTASTEAFF
cdr3_nt: TGTGCCACCAGCAGAGGGTACTCCGGGACAGCGAGCACTGAAGCTTTCTTT

v_call: TRBV20-1
clone_size: NA
j_call: TRBJ2-3
d_call: NA
cdr3_aa: CSARLTDTQYF
cdr3_nt: TGCAGTGCCAGGCTCACAGATACGCAGTATTTT

v_call: TRBV10-1
clone_size: NA
j_call: TRBJ2-7
d_call: TRBD1
cdr3_aa: CASSDRTGVNYEQYF
cdr3_nt: TGCGCCAGCAGTGATAGGACAGGGGTGAATTACGAGCAGTACTTC

v_call: TRBV5-1
clone_size: NA
j_call: TRBJ2-3
d_call: TRBD2
cdr3_aa: CASSRTSGSGTDTQYF
cdr3_nt: TGCGCCAGCAGCCGGACTAGCGGGAGTGGCACAGATACGCAGTATTTT

v_call: TRBV5-1
clone_size: NA
j_call: TRBJ2-5
d_call: NA
cdr3_aa: CASSLGGLKETQYF
cdr3_nt: TGCGCCAGCAGCCTGGGGGGACTCAAAGAGACCCAGTACTTC

v_call: TRBV12-3/TRBV12-4
clone_size: NA
j_call: TRBJ2-1
d_call: NA
cdr3_aa: CASSPQGNEQFF
cdr3_nt: TGTGCCAGCAGTCCACAGGGAAATGAGCAGTTCTTC

v_call: TRBV15
clone_size: few
j_call: TRBJ1-1
d_call: NA
cdr3_aa: CATSRGRTTTEAFF
cdr3_nt: TGTGCCACCAGCAGAGGGCGGACAACGACTGAAGCTTTCTTT

v_call: TRBV27
clone_size: NA
j_call: TRBJ2-3
d_call: TRBD1
cdr3_aa: CASSSKTGGSTDTQYF
cdr3_nt: TGTGCCAGCAGTTCCAAGACAGGGGGTAGCACAGATACGCAGTATTTT

v_call: TRBV6-5
clone_size: NA
j_call: TRBJ2-5
d_call: NA
cdr3_aa: CASSRGAGGQETQYF
cdr3_nt: TGTGCCAGCAGCCGCGGGGCAGGGGGTCAAGAGACCCAGTACTTC

v_call: TRBV24-1
clone_size: NA
j_call: TRBJ2-1
d_call: TRBD2
cdr3_aa: CATSGTSANNEQFF
cdr3_nt: TGTGCCACCAGTGGGACTAGCGCCAACAATGAGCAGTTCTTC

v_call: TRBV5-1
clone_size: NA
j_call: TRBJ2-7
d_call: NA
cdr3_aa: CASRMDNYEQYF
cdr3_nt: TGCGCCAGCAGGATGGACAATTACGAGCAGTACTTC

v_call: TRBV10-3
clone_size: once
j_call: TRBJ1-1
d_call: TRBD1
cdr3_aa: CAISEPPGTGNTEAFF
cdr3_nt: TGTGCCATCAGTGAGCCCCCCGGGACAGGGAACACTGAAGCTTTCTTT

v_call: TRBV2
clone_size: NA
j_call: TRBJ2-1
d_call: TRBD2
cdr3_aa: CASSIRLAGGEEQFF
cdr3_nt: TGTGCCAGCAGTATCCGACTAGCGGGGGGTGAGGAGCAGTTCTTC